These T cell receptor beta chains were read from a single sample in a study of T-cell reconstitution after alpha-beta-depleted transplantation in children. TCRdb reprocessed the PCR reads with MiXCR, giving one entry per CDR3 protein. Of approximately 650,000 distinct CDR3 sequences in the sample, about an eighth were seen once. Material: PBMCs, obtained before TCRalphabeta/CD19-depleted stem cell transplant. The receptor set was obtained from a girl aged 2 to 10 with congenital amegakaryocytic thrombocytopenia, due to receive a stem cell transplant. The CDR3 runs from the conserved cysteine through the conserved F or W. The D gene is left open where the match is weak. For some rows the clone size is stated as once, few or many, or as a class when expanded; others skip it.

v_call	j_call	clone_size	d_call	cdr3_aa	cdr3_nt
TRBV7-8	TRBJ2-7	many	TRBD1	CASSLTGTGGEYEQYF	TGTGCCAGCAGCTTAACGGGGACAGGGGGCGAATACGAGCAGTACTTC
TRBV10-3	TRBJ2-4	-	-	CAISESEAGLRIQYF	TGTGCCATCAGTGAGTCGGAAGCGGGCCTAAGAATTCAGTACTTC
TRBV5-1	TRBJ2-5	many	TRBD2	CASSFSGSQETQYF	TGCGCCAGCAGCTTTAGCGGGTCTCAAGAGACCCAGTACTTC
TRBV21-1	TRBJ1-5	-	-	CASSKSGRYSNQPQHF	TGTGCCAGCAGCAAATCCGGCAGGTATAGCAATCAGCCCCAGCATTTT
TRBV29-1	TRBJ2-7	many	TRBD2	CSVAGTSWPYEQYF	TGCAGCGTTGCAGGGACTAGCTGGCCCTACGAGCAGTACTTC
TRBV7-6	TRBJ2-3	many	-	CASSLGPRTDTQYF	TGTGCCAGCAGCTTAGGCCCGAGGACAGATACGCAGTATTTT
TRBV20-1	TRBJ2-3	-	-	CCANGFAGDTDTQYF	TGCTGTGCTAATGGCTTTGCGGGCGACACAGATACGCAGTATTTT
TRBV6-1	TRBJ1-1	many	-	CASRTTANTEAFF	TGTGCCAGCAGGACCACAGCGAACACTGAAGCTTTCTTT
TRBV10-3	TRBJ1-6	many	-	CAISEPRQQNSPLHF	TGTGCCATCAGTGAGCCTCGACAGCAAAATTCACCCCTCCACTTT
TRBV29-1	TRBJ2-7	many	TRBD1	CSVQPATGDEQYF	TGCAGCGTCCAACCCGCGACAGGGGACGAGCAGTACTTC
TRBV20-1	TRBJ1-1	many	-	CSATPGQTNTEAFF	TGCAGTGCTACCCCGGGACAAACGAACACTGAAGCTTTCTTT
TRBV20-1	TRBJ2-5	many	TRBD1	CSVLSTGDGRGYETQYF	TGCAGTGTCCTCTCGACAGGGGACGGTCGCGGATACGAGACCCAGTACTTC
TRBV24-1	TRBJ2-3	many	TRBD1	CATSEWTGRDPQSGTDTQYF	TGTGCCACCAGTGAGTGGACAGGTAGAGACCCTCAGTCAGGCACAGATACGCAGTATTTT
TRBV29-1	TRBJ1-2	many	TRBD1	CSVRTGVNYGYTF	TGCAGCGTCCGGACAGGAGTCAACTATGGCTACACCTTC
TRBV12-3/TRBV12-4	TRBJ1-2	few	-	CASSLGARGSYGYTF	TGTGCCAGCAGTTTAGGAGCAAGGGGAAGTTATGGCTACACCTTC
TRBV12-3/TRBV12-4	TRBJ1-2	many	-	CASSLFYGYTF	TGTGCCAGCAGTTTATTCTATGGCTACACCTTC
TRBV20-1	TRBJ1-5	many	-	CSAMQGNQPQHF	TGCAGTGCTATGCAGGGCAATCAGCCCCAGCATTTT
TRBV29-1	TRBJ2-5	many	-	CSVEVQRATQYF	TGCAGCGTTGAAGTTCAAAGGGCGACCCAGTACTTC
TRBV6-1	TRBJ2-2	many	-	CASSSVRGVGELFF	TGTGCCAGCAGCTCGGTCAGGGGTGTCGGGGAGCTGTTTTTT
TRBV2	TRBJ2-2	-	-	CASSSLSSSGELFF	TGTGCCAGCTCTAGTTTGTCTAGTTCCGGGGAGCTGTTTTTT
TRBV6-1	TRBJ2-3	many	TRBD2	CASSAGTSATDTQYF	TGTGCCAGCAGTGCCGGGACTAGCGCCACAGATACGCAGTATTTT
TRBV12-3/TRBV12-4	TRBJ2-1	many	-	CASSLGPSSYNEQFF	TGTGCCAGCAGCTTAGGTCCGAGCTCCTACAATGAGCAGTTCTTC
TRBV10-2	TRBJ2-7	few	TRBD2	CASRSTSGPTYEQYF	TGCGCCAGCAGATCTACTAGCGGACCAACCTACGAGCAGTACTTC
TRBV20-1	TRBJ2-7	few	-	CSASTLTRTPYF	TGCAGTGCTAGCACGTTAACTAGGACGCCTTACTTC
TRBV4-1	TRBJ2-7	-	TRBD2	CASSPAGGGAYEQYF	TGCGCCAGCAGCCCCGCAGGCGGGGGGGCCTACGAGCAGTACTTC
TRBV28	TRBJ2-7	-	-	CASRATTYEQYF	TGTGCCAGCCGGGCTACGACCTACGAGCAGTACTTC
TRBV5-1	TRBJ2-7	-	-	CASSIPGVRDEQYF	TGCGCCAGCAGTATCCCGGGGGTCAGGGACGAGCAGTACTTC
TRBV25-1	TRBJ2-7	-	TRBD2	CASSEASGSTYEQYF	TGTGCCAGCAGTGAAGCTAGCGGGAGTACCTACGAGCAGTACTTC
TRBV5-1	TRBJ2-5	few	TRBD1	CASSLGTGVRETQYF	TGCGCCAGCAGCTTGGGGACAGGGGTCAGAGAGACCCAGTACTTC
TRBV5-1	TRBJ2-2	few	-	CASSLEVAVTGELFF	TGCGCCAGCAGCCTAGAGGTAGCGGTAACCGGGGAGCTGTTTTTT
TRBV29-1	TRBJ2-5	many	-	CSVEWLGTNQETQYF	TGCAGCGTTGAATGGCTCGGCACGAACCAAGAGACCCAGTACTTC
TRBV20-1	TRBJ1-4	-	-	CSASAYFEFATNEKLFF	TGCAGTGCTAGCGCGTATTTTGAGTTCGCAACTAATGAAAAACTGTTTTTT